This T cell receptor (beta chain) was captured by sequencing in a study of T cells in Graves' hyperthyroidism and ophthalmopathy. Overall study context: Before any treatment, at initial diagnosis, peripheral blood was collected.

This clonotype was found many times. As yet, its antigen is unknown. Study-wide findings and caveats: Stable hyperthyroidism and ophthalmopathy were separated using 13 V-J signatures. The blood repertoire included most of the expanded thyroid clonotypes above 0.001.

Amplification of TCR beta CDR3 regions was performed using RNA transcripts as template. RT-PCR in the first round (using the HTBI primer set) targeted the TCR CDR3. One entry per CDR3 protein, called by TCRdb with MiXCR from the multiplex PCR reads. The sample contains hundreds of thousands of distinct CDR3 sequences, roughly 22% of which appear only once. This TCR was recovered from a man aged 25-45 years with Graves' ophthalmopathy. The sample taken for sequencing was blood.

The CDR3 DNA follows: TGCAGTGCCCCTACTCCGGGGACAAATCAGCCCCAGCATTTT. Translating gives CSAPTPGTNQPQHF. The V and J genes are TRBV20-1 and TRBJ1-5; weak D call: TRBD1 (6 bases). Germline V CDR1 and CDR2: DFQATT, SNEGSKA (reference sequence). This CDR3 contains 14 residues. Trimming left V 6 bases short and J 4 bases short, with 16 bases between.